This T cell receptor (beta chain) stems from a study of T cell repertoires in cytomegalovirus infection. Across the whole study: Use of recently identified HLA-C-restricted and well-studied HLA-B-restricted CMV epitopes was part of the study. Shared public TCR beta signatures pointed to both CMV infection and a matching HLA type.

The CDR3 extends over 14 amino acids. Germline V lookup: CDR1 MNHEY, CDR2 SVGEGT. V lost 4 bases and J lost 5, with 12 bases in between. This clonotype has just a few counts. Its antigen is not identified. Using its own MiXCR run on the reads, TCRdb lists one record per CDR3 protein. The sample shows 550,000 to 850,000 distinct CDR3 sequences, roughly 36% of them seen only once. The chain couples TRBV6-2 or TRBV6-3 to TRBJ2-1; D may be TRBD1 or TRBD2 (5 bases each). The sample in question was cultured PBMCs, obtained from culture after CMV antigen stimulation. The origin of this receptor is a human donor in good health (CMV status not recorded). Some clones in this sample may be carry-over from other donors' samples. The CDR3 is CASSFRDPDNEQFF. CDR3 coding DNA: TGTGCCAGCAGTTTCCGGGACCCAGACAATGAGCAGTTCTTC.